This T cell receptor (beta chain) was identified during a study of cytomegalovirus exposure and HLA in healthy donors (dated by TCRdb to about 2017). With respect to the entire study: According to an earlier analysis of several hundred of the donors, about 179 million T cells yielded 120 million or so unique TCR beta sequences and around 280 Gb of sequence data. Roughly five DR-DQ haplotypes were treated as single units for association and clustering because of strong linkage in the cohort. Among several hundred genotyped donors of the cohort, an average of around 250,000 unique TCR beta nucleotide sequences was sequenced per donor, of which 15% to 20% were non-productive. A separate validation cohort of approximately 130 different subjects was used in addition to the roughly 670-subject first cohort. All discovery cohort repertoires had been generated on a single sequencing platform. Alongside the repertoire data, information on donor age, sex, ethnicity and CMV serostatus was compiled. Of the approximately 400 genotyped donors, 70% to 90% were placed in the genetic ancestry cluster associated with self-reported Caucasian donors. A later analysis re-analyzed previously published TCR beta repertoires from roughly 690 donors and added high-resolution HLA genotyping to study TCR occurrence patterns. The aim of the study was to test whether cataloging public T cell receptors could identify signatures of past pathogen exposure. Using immunosequencing, the study profiled T cell repertoires from around 670 subjects and related those repertoires to cytomegalovirus serostatus. To decide whether each TCR beta V gene segment behaved as functional or pseudogenic, an earlier analysis of some 540 of the donors relied on high-throughput TCR beta sequencing. Typing coverage varied by locus: about 629-640 donors for A, B, C, DRB1 and DQB1; approximately 560 for DQA1; 600 to 610 for DPA1; 450 to 480 for DPB1. A later genetic analysis took genome-wide SNP genotypes for about three fifths of the roughly 700 donors and used that subset as a discovery cohort. The study combined high-throughput TCR immunosequencing, statistical association of individual TCRs with disease status, and machine learning to predict cytomegalovirus infection status. HLA typing covered class I and class II loci at four-digit resolution. Rather than using new phenotypic data, the later analysis identified candidate immune exposures from TCR beta sequences and from how often those sequences occurred across donors. An early release that covered fewer than 750 HLA-typed donors contained about 300 gigabases of sequencing data and about 93 million unique TCR sequences. What the research found in general, with its limitations: While some public TCRs were present in many individuals, most TCR sequences turned up only very rarely across donors. In a later analysis, most CMV-associated TCR beta chains were found to appear HLA-restricted, with HLA associations seemingly driven largely by CMV exposure. Compared with the 666-donor mean, donors in an Asian-associated ancestry cluster had fewer N-insertions in productive TCRs, according to a later genetic analysis. A further reported finding was that TCR beta sequences accurately predicted the HLA-A and HLA-B alleles for most subjects in the first cohort. Broadly in line with IMGT annotations, most TCR beta V segments showed up in productive rearrangements about 87% or about 30% of the time in an earlier analysis of some 590 of the donors. HLA typing was unavailable for some donors at each locus, so association tests used only the typed subset. In a later genetic analysis, a missense DCLRE1C variant was associated with V-gene and J-gene trimming of TCR beta chains, and the association was replicated in an independent cohort. The cohort was sequenced for TCR beta chains only, and without alpha or paired-chain data the features that could be detected were limited. Correlated functional status among segregating V segments might be attributable to linkage disequilibrium, but an unknown experimental factor could not be ruled out. Immune exposure information for the cohort was limited to CMV serostatus. A group of highly shared sequence variants was considered likely to be a technical artifact of the sequencing pipeline. In a later analysis, HLA-associated TCR beta chains were found to be more clonally expanded and to have lower generation probabilities than equally common non-associated chains. In the study, around 160 TCR beta chains were listed as associated with cytomegalovirus. Over 15 rarely observed V segments, including chromosome 9 orphons, were excluded from the earlier analysis of several hundred of the donors because counts were too low. In a later analysis, the rate of TCR association differed among HLA loci, with DRB1 alleles having the most associated TCRs and HLA-C alleles having the fewest. According to a later analysis, parvovirus B19, influenza, CMV and Epstein-Barr virus appeared linked to several top co-occurrence clusters. The classifier was reported to diagnose cytomegalovirus status with high specificity and sensitivity in both the original cohort and the validation cohort. In vitro tests confirmed that a few of the cytomegalovirus-associated TCR beta chains recognize cytomegalovirus antigens. Because the 87-base-pair reads could not distinguish some IMGT-functional V segments, including TRBV6-2 and TRBV6-3, those segments were excluded. The authors suggested that the approach could potentially be generalized to other disease states and immunological phenotypes. Strong co-occurrence of HLA alleles, especially DR and DQ, made assigning TCR associations to individual alleles difficult. A later analysis associated 16,951 TCR beta sequences with specific HLA alleles at a false discovery rate of 0.05. Roughly uniform sequencing depth across donors was assumed in presence/absence analyses, although this assumption may not hold.

Receptors were amplified or captured by the immunoSEQ multiplex PCR assay. The multiplex PCR relied on a mix of 60 forward primers for TCR Vbeta segments and 13 reverse primers for TCR Jbeta segments. Amplification of the CDR3 region of rearranged TCR beta genes was performed with a multiplex PCR assay on genomic DNA. The Illumina HiSeq System was used to sequence the amplified TCR beta libraries as 87-base-pair reads. In the paper's pipeline: In a later analysis, around 80 million unique TCR beta chains were counted across the 650 to 700 repertoires, and approximately 11 million of these chains were shared by at least two donors. Raw reads were error-corrected and collapsed into unique sequences by a nearest-neighbor algorithm in which closely related sequences were merged to remove PCR and sequencing errors. To assign V, D and J gene segments, CDR3 sequences were aligned to IMGT reference sequences. Each retained sequence needed at least a six-nucleotide match to both a V gene segment and a J gene segment. A rearrangement was called productive if the CDR3 had no stop codons and remained in frame with V and J, and every other rearrangement was called non-productive. CDR3 was defined according to IMGT convention as the region running from the second conserved V-encoded cysteine to the conserved J-encoded phenylalanine. In an earlier analysis of just under 600 of the donors, sequences lacking an unambiguous match to a single V gene segment were excluded. In an earlier analysis of 450 to 750 of the donors, a V segment was called functional when productive rearrangements were above 56.7%, and segregating when the standard deviation between donors exceeded 5%. To diagnose cytomegalovirus status from the catalog of TCR beta chain sequences, a statistical classification framework was built. V and J gene assignment, in a later analysis, came from comparing TCR nucleotide sequences with IMGT/GENE-DB human TR gene sequences. A later analysis assigned CDR3 sequences and most-parsimonious VDJ recombination scenarios with the TCRdist pipeline. A later analysis defined each TCR beta chain by its CDR3 amino acid sequence plus V-gene family, and excluded reads lacking a unique V-gene family. A later analysis removed several hundred highly shared, low-generation-probability nucleotide sequences to deal with suspected cross-contamination and a sequencing artifact. For each public chain, a later analysis derived a clonal expansion index from normalized ranks of inferred template counts within each repertoire. In a later analysis, generation probabilities were computed using a VDJ recombination model fitted to out-of-frame rearrangements, and the results were checked against IGoR. A later analysis scored TCR-TCR, TCR-HLA and TCR-CMV co-occurrence with hypergeometric tests, applying a repertoire-size bias correction to TCR pairs. False discovery rates were estimated in a later analysis by permuting HLA or CMV assignments 20 times. A later analysis grouped co-occurring TCRs with DBSCAN, adding TCRdist sequence similarity when clustering within HLA-allele-positive subsets. Co-occurrence clustering excluded repertoires with fewer than 30,000 or more than 120,000 public chains, plus five with anomalous nucleotide sharing. TCRdb took this table from immuneACCESS and kept in-frame rearrangements with V and J called. Such tables lack part of the clones; where checked against another copy, unresolved V genes explain under half of the gap, and the rest is unexplained. V, J and clone size derive from that table, while D and trimming were established from the DNA sequence. The sample records about 68,000 clones, approximately 75% of which are singletons. Clones ranked in the top ten supply 6.5% to 7% of the sample.

A remark on this clone: Its antigen is not yet known. No base quality information exists; no much larger clone differs at one position.

CDR1 and CDR2 are drawn from the germline V gene: SGDLS, YYNGEE. Trimming at the junction amounts to 4 bases on V and 5 bases on J, and the germline ends lie 12 bases apart. The CDR3 runs 14 amino acids, cysteine and phenylalanine included. Only CDR3 DNA remains: 42 bases, in frame from the first base. The cohort consisted of 670 or so healthy bone marrow donors. Cohort members were all nominally healthy when sampled, although unrecorded immune exposures were likely present. CMV serostatus was recorded as positive for roughly 300 and negative for about 55% of the roughly 670 cohort members, whereas no CMV serostatus was recorded for the donor in question. A peripheral blood sample was collected from each donor, and TCR beta sequencing was performed on peripheral blood mononuclear cells. Genomic DNA was extracted from the blood cell samples with the Qiagen DNeasy Blood Extraction Kit.

The chain joins TRBV9 to TRBJ2-2; 6 matching bases give a weak D call of TRBD2. The sample comprised PBMCs. The origin of this receptor is a human donor in good health. The CDR3 amino acid sequence is: CASSKIRGTGELFF. The nucleotide sequence reads as follows: TGTGCCAGCAGCAAAATACGGGGGACCGGGGAGCTGTTTTTT.